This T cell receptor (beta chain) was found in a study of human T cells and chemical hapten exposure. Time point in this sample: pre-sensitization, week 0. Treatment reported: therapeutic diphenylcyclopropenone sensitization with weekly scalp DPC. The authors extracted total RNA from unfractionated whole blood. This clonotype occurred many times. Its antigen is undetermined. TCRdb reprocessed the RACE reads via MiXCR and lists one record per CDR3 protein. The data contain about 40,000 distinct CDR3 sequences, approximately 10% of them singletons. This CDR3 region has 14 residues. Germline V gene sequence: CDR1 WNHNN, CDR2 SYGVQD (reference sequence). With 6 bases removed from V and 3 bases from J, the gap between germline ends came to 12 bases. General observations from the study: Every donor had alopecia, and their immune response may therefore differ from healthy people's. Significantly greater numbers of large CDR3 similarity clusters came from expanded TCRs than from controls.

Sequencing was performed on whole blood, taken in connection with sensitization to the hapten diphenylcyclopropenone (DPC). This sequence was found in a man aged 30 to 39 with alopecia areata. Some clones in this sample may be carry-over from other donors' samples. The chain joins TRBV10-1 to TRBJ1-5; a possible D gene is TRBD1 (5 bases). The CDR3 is CASRLDSANQPQHF. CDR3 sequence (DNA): TGCGCCAGCAGACTAGACAGCGCCAATCAGCCCCAGCATTTT.